This TCR beta chain was documented in a study of cytomegalovirus exposure and HLA in healthy donors. Findings of the study overall: According to the study, around 160 TCR beta chains were cytomegalovirus-associated. According to reports, the classifier identified cytomegalovirus status with high specificity and sensitivity.

The protocol was immunoSEQ multiplex PCR, while the TCRdb copy is restricted to in-frame clones and leaves out a portion. Of around 99,000 clones listed, around nine tenths are singletons. Remarks on this clone: Its antigen remains unknown.

The sample was PBMCs. The clonotype originates from a woman under 30 in good health and CMV-seronegative.

CDR3 DNA sequence: TGCGCCAGCAGCTTGTCGGGCGCAGGGGCTGAAAAACTGTTTTTT. Its translation is CASSLSGAGAEKLFF. The chain combines TRBV5-1 with TRBJ1-4, with D tentatively TRBD1 (6 bases). CDR1 and CDR2 (germline): SGHRS, YFSETQ. The CDR3 is made up of 15 amino acids. Trimming stripped 1 base from V and 7 bases from J, with 14 bases between.